One and the same sample provided the 10 T cell receptor beta chains below, sequenced in a study of shared clonotypes between healthy human individuals. Using immunoSEQ multiplex PCR, the repertoire was profiled, and TCRdb retains in-frame clones only, with some absent. This sample yields about 2.3 million clones, of which roughly 90% are seen a single time; 0.37% belongs to the top ten. The source material was naive CD4+ T cells from PBMCs. As to subset: CD45RA+ positively selected. These receptor sequences come from a young man in good health. Some clones in this sample may be carry-over from other donors' samples.

The chain joins TRBV7-2 to TRBJ1-1; 7 nucleotides match TRBD1. Per the germline V gene, CDR1 is SGHTA and CDR2 is FQGNSA. J was trimmed by 0 bases and V by 3 bases; bases with no gene match: 7. The CDR3 extends over 16 amino acids. For the CDR3, the DNA is TGTGCCAGCAGCTTTTCAGGGGGGATCATGAACACTGAAGCTTTCTTT. Residues: CASSFSGGIMNTEAFF.

The chain carries TRBV5-1 and TRBJ2-5; no clear D. This CDR3 contains 12 residues. Germline V gene data show CDR1 as SGHRS and CDR2 as YFSETQ. The V and J ends lost 4 bases and 3 bases respectively, with 7 bases between them. The CDR3 region is CASSNSKETQYF. CDR3 DNA: TGCGCCAGCAGCAACTCCAAAGAGACCCAGTACTTC.

This clone showed up just once. The same CDR3 is also encoded by other DNA sequences in this sample. The rearrangement joins TRBV7-2 to TRBJ2-5, with D possibly matching TRBD2 (5 bases). Germline lookup yields CDR1 SGHTA and CDR2 FQGNSA. The CDR3 runs 13 residues. The V end was cut by 1 base, the J end by 3 bases, with 6 bases between. CDR3 sequence: CASSLERKETQYF. The CDR3 DNA is TGTGCCAGCAGCTTAGAGCGGAAAGAGACCCAGTACTTC.

This sequence joins TRBV9 and TRBJ2-5, with 7 bases that match TRBD2. CDR3 length equals 15 residues. From germline, CDR1 is SGDLS and CDR2 YYNGEE. V lost 0 bases, J lost 1 base, and 3 bases stayed unmatched. The DNA of the CDR3 is TGTGCCAGCAGCGTAGGCGGGAGTCCCCAAGAGACCCAGTACTTC. It specifies CASSVGGSPQETQYF.

The V and J genes are TRBV2 and TRBJ2-5; a possible D gene is TRBD1 (7 bases). CDR1 is SNHLY and CDR2 is FYNNEI in the germline V gene. The CDR3 covers 15 residues. Trimming removed 6 bases from V and 1 base from J, with 15 bases in between. The CDR3 nucleotides are TGTGCCAGCAGGCAACAGGGGACTCTCCAAGAGACCCAGTACTTC. Translated: CASRQQGTLQETQYF.

For this clone: A junction boundary mismatches the germline segment, possibly from a read error. The rearrangement links TRBV5-5 to TRBJ1-2, with 8 positions matching TRBD1. CDR1 is SGHKS and CDR2 is YYEKEE in the germline V gene (reference sequence). The CDR3 sequence is 13 residues long. The chain's CDR3 is CASSLLPVTGAAF. The CDR3 nucleotides are TGTGCCAGCAGCCTCCTACCCGTGACAGGGGCCGCCTTC.

The chain has TRBV18 and TRBJ1-2; TRBD1 aligns across 10 bases. CDR1 KGHSH and CDR2 LQKENI come from the germline V gene. The CDR3 has 15 amino acids. Unmatched junction bases numbered 6, after V lost 4 bases and J lost 4 bases. CDR3 sequence reads: CASSHDRGLGYGYTF. CDR3 in DNA: TGTGCCAGCTCACACGACAGGGGGCTCGGCTATGGCTACACCTTC. Supplemented by reference TRBV18 and TRBJ1-2, the full variable domain reads NAGVMQNPRHLVRRRGQEARLRCSPMKGHSHVYWYRQLPEEGLKFMVYLQKENIIDESGMPKERFSAEFPKEGPSILRIQQVVRGDSAAYFCASSHDRGLGYGYTFGSGTRLTVV.

The chain links TRBV9 to TRBJ2-1; the match to TRBD2 covers 9 bases. CDR1 and CDR2 from the germline V gene are SGDLS and YYNGEE. The length of the CDR3 is 15 residues. V was pared by 1 base and J by 7 bases, with 6 bases of the junction left unmatched. The CDR3 spells CASSVTSGLPNEQFF. The CDR3 DNA follows: TGTGCCAGCAGCGTAACTAGCGGGCTTCCTAATGAGCAGTTCTTC.

A remark on this clone: The junction does not match germline at one end; this may be a read error. The J gene is TRBJ2-5, the V gene TRBV2; TRBD2 agrees at 9 bases. The CDR3 contains 14 residues. Germline CDR1 reads SNHLY; CDR2 reads FYNNEI. CDR3 region: CASRPTSGAYRCNF. CDR3 in DNA: TGTGCCAGCAGGCCGACTAGCGGAGCTTATCGGTGTAACTTC.

Points on this clone: Other DNA sequences in this sample translate to the same CDR3. The chain has TRBV5-5 and TRBJ1-1; D perhaps matches TRBD1 (5 bases). V shed 1 base and J shed 1 base, with 8 bases lying between them. CDR1 is SGHKS, CDR2 YYEKEE, per germline (reference sequence). CDR3 length: 14 amino acids. The CDR3 spells CASSLLTGNTEAFF. The CDR3 region has the DNA TGTGCCAGCAGCTTGCTAACAGGGAACACTGAAGCTTTCTTT.